This TCR beta chain was recovered during a study of long-term antiretroviral therapy in people with HIV. Sequencing used immunoSEQ v3.0 at survey level. The method was immunoSEQ multiplex PCR; TCRdb's version includes in-frame clones alone and lacks a portion of them. The sample carries some 33,000 clones, approximately 80% recorded once. The sequencing used unsorted PBMCs, collected 0.6 years after starting antiretroviral therapy. The TCR comes from a man aged 18-30 years with HIV.

The CDR3 sequence: CASSLEAGPYSGNTIYF. The CDR3 nucleotides read TGTGCCAGCAGCTTAGAGGCAGGCCCGTACTCTGGAAACACCATATATTTT. This rearrangement joins TRBV11-2 to TRBJ1-3; D ambiguous. Germline CDR1 and CDR2: SGHAT and FQNNGV. This CDR3 has 17 residues. The ends were cut back, 0 bases at V and 0 bases at J, with 12 bases in the middle.